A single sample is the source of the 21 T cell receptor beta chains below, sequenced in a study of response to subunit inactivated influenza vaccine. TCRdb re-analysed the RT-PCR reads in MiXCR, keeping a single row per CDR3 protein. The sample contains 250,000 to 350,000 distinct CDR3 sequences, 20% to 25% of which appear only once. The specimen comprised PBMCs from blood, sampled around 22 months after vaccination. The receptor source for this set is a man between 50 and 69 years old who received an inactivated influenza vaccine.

The CDR3 sequence is CASSQDRTRGPNEQFF. The DNA of the CDR3 is TGTGCCAGCAGCCAAGATAGGACTAGAGGCCCCAATGAGCAGTTCTTC. The chain joins TRBV4-2 to TRBJ2-1, with 7 bases matching TRBD2. Unmatched junction bases numbered 8, after V lost 0 bases and J lost 6 bases. Germline CDR1 and CDR2: LGHNA and YNFKEQ. CDR3 length: 16 residues.

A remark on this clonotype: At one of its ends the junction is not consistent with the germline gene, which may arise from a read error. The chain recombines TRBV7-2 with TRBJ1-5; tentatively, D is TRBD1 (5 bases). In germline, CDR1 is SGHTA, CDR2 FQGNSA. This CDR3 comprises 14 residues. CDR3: CASSLEGPHHPQHF. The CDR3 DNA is TGTGCCAGCAGCTTAGAGGGACCCCATCACCCCCAGCATTTT.

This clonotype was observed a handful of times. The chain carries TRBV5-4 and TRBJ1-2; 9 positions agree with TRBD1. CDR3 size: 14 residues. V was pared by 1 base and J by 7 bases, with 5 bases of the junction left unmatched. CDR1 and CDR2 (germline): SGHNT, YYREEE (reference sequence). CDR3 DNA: TGTGCCAGCAGCTTGAAAGGACAGGGGTTTGGCTACACCTTC. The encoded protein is CASSLKGQGFGYTF.

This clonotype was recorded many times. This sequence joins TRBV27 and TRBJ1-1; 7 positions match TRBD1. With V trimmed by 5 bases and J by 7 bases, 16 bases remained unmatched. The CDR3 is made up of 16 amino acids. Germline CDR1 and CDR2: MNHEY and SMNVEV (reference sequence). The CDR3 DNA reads TGTGCCAGCAGTCCAAGCACAGGGGCGCGAGTCTATGAAGCTTTCTTT. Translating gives CASSPSTGARVYEAFF.

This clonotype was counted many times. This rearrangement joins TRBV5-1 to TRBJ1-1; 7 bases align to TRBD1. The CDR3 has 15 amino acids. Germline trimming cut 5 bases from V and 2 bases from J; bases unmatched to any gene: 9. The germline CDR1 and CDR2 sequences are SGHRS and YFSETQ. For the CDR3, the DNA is TGCGCCAGCAGAGACGTCCGGACAGGCAACACTGAAGCTTTCTTT. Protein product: CASRDVRTGNTEAFF.

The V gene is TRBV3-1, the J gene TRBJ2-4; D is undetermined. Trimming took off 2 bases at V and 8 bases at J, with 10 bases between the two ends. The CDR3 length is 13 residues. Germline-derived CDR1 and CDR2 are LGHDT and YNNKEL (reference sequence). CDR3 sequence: CASSQYLWDIQYF. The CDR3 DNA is TGTGCCAGCAGCCAATACTTGTGGGACATTCAGTACTTC.

The CDR3 nucleotides are TGTGCCAGCAGTTCGGGGGGGGGCCCTAACTATGGCTACACCTTC. Protein product: CASSSGGGPNYGYTF. The chain is built from TRBV6-5 and TRBJ1-2; D is possibly TRBD1 (6 bases). Germline V gene sequence: CDR1 MNHEY, CDR2 SVGAGI. V shed 4 bases and J shed 0 bases, with 12 bases lying between them. This CDR3 is 15 amino acids long.

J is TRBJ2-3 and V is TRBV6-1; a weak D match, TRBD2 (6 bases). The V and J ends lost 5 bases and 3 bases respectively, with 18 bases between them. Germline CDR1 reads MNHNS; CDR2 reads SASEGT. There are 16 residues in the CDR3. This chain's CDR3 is CASSPPGLKGTDTQYF. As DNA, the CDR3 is TGTGCCAGCAGTCCCCCGGGACTCAAGGGGACAGATACGCAGTATTTT.

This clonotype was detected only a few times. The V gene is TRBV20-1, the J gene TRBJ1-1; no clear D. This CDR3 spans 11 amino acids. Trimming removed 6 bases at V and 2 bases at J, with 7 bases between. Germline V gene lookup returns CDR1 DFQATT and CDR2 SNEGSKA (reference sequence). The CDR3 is CSADLNTEAFF. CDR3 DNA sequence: TGCAGTGCCGATTTAAACACTGAAGCTTTCTTT.

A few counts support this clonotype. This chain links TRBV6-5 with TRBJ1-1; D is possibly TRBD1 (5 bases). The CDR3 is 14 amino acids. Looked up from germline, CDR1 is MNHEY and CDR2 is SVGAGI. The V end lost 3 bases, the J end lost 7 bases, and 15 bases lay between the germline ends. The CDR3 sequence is CASSYLGGFNEAFF. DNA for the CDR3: TGTGCCAGCAGTTATCTTGGGGGATTTAATGAAGCTTTCTTT.

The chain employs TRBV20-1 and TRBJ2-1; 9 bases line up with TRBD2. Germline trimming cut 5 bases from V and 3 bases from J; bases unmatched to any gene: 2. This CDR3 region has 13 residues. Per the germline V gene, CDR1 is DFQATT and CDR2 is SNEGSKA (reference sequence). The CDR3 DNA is TGCAGTGCTGGTAGCGGGGGCTACAATGAGCAGTTCTTC. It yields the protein CSAGSGGYNEQFF.

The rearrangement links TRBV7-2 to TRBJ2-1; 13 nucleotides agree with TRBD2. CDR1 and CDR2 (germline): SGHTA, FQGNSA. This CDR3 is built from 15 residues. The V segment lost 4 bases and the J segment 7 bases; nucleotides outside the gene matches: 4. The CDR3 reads CASSSGLAGTNEQFF. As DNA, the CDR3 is TGTGCCAGCAGCTCGGGACTAGCGGGAACTAATGAGCAGTTCTTC.

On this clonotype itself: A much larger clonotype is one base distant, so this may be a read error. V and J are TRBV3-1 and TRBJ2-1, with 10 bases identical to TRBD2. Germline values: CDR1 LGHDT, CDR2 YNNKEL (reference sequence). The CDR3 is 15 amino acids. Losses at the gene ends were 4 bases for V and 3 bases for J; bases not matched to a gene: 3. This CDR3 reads CASSRGLAIYNEQFF. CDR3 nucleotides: TGTGCCAGCAGCCGGGGACTAGCGATCTACAATGAGCAGTTCTTC.

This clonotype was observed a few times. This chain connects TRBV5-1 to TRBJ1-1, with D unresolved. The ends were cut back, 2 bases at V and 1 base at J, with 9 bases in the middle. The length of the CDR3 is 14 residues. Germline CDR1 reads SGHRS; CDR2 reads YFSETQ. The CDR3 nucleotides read TGCGCCAGCAGCTTCGTACACGGGAACACTGAAGCTTTCTTT. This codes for CASSFVHGNTEAFF.

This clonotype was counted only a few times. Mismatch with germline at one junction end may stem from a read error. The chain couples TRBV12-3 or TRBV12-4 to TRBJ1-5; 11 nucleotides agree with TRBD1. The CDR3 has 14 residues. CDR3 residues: CASGLGTGGQPQHF. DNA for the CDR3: TGTGCCAGCGGTTTAGGGACAGGGGGTCAGCCCCAGCATTTT.

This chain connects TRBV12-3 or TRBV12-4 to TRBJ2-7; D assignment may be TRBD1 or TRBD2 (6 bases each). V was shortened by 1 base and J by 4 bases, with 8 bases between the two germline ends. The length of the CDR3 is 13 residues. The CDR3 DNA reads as TGTGCCAGCAGTTTAGGGAGGGGGTACGAGCAGTACTTC. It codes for CASSLGRGYEQYF.

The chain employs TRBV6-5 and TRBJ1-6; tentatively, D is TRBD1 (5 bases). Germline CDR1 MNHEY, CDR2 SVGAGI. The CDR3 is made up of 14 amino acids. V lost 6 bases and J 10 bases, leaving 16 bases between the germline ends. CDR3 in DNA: TGTGCCAGCAGGTTACAGGTCCAGGGATCACCCCTCCACTTT. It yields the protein CASRLQVQGSPLHF.

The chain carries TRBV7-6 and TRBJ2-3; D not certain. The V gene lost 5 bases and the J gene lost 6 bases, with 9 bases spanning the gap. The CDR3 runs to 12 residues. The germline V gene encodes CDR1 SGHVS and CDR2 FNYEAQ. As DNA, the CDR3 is TGTGCCAGCAGCCGGTACGGGGATACGCAGTATTTT. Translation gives CASSRYGDTQYF.

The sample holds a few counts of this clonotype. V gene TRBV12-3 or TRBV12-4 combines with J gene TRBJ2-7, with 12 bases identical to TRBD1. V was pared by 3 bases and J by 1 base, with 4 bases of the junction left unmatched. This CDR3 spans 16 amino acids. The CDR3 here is CASSFGTGGRSYEQYF. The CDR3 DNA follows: TGTGCCAGCAGTTTTGGGACAGGGGGCAGGTCCTACGAGCAGTACTTC.

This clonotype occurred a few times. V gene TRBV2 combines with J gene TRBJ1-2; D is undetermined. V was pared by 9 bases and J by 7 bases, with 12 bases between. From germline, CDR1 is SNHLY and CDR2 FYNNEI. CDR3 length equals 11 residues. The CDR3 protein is CARSGSGGYTF. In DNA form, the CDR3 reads TGTGCCAGGTCGGGGTCGGGTGGCTACACCTTC.

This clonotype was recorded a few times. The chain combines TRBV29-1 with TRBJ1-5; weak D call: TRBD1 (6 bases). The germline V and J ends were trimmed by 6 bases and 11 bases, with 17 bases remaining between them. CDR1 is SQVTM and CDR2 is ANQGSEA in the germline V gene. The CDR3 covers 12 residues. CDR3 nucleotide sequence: TGCAGCGTCGGAACGGGACACCTCACCCAGCATTTT. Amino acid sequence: CSVGTGHLTQHF.